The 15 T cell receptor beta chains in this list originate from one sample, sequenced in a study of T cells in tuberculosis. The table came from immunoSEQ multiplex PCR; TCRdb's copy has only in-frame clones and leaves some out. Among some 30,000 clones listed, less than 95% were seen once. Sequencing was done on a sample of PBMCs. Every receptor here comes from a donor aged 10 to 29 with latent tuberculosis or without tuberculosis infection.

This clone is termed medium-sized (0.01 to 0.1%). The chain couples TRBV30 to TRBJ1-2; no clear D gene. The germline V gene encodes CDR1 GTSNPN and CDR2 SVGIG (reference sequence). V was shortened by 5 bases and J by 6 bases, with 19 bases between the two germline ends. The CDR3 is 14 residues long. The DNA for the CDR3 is TGTGCCTGGTGGGGTGGAGGCGGATGGAATGGCTACACCTTC. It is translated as CAWWGGGGWNGYTF.

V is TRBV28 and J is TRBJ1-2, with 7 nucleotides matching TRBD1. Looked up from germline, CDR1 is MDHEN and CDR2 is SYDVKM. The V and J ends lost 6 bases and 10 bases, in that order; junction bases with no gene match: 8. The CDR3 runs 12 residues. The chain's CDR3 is CASSSGTVTYTF. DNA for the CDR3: TGTGCCAGCAGCTCCGGGACAGTTACCTACACCTTC.

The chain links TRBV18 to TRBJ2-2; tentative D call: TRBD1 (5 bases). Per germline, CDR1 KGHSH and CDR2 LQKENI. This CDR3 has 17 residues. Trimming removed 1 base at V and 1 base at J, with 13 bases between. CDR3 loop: CASSPLVPRGNTGELFF. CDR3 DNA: TGTGCCAGCTCACCACTCGTACCAAGGGGGAACACCGGGGAGCTGTTTTTT.

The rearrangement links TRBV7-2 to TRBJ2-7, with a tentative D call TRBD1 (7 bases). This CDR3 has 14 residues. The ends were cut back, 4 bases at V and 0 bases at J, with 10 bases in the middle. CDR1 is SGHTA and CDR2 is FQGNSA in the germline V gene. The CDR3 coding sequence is TGTGCCAGCAGCTGGGGGGACAGCTCCTACGAGCAGTACTTC. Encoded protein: CASSWGDSSYEQYF.

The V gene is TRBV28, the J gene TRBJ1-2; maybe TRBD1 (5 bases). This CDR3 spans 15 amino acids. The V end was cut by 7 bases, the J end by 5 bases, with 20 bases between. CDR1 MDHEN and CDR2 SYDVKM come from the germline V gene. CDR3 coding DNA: TGTGCCAGCAAATCCCACGGAGGGGAGGTGTATGGCTACACCTTC. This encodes CASKSHGGEVYGYTF.

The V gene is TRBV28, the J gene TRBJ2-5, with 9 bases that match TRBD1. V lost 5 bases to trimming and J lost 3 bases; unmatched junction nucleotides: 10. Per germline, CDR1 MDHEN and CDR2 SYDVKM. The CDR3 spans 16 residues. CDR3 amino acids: CASSPRWGQGKETQYF. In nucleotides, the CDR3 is TGTGCCAGCAGTCCCCGCTGGGGACAGGGAAAAGAGACCCAGTACTTC.

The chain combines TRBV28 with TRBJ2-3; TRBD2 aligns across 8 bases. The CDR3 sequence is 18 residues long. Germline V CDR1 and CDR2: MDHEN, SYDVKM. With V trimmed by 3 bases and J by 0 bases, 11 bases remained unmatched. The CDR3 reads CASSFRLAGSGSTDTQYF. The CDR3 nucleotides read TGTGCCAGCAGTTTCCGGCTAGCGGGCTCGGGGAGCACAGATACGCAGTATTTT.

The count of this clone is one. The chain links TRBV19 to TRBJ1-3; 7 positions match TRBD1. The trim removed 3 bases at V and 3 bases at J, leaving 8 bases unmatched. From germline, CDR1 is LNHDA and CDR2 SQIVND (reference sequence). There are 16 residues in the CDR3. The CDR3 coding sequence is TGTGCCAGTAGTATTCCACAGGGGTCGATTGGAAACACCATATATTTT. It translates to CASSIPQGSIGNTIYF.

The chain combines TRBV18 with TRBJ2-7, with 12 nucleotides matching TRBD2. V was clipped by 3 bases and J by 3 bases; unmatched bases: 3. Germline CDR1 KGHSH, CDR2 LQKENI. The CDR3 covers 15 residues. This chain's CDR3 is CASSPLAGGNYEQYF. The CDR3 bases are TGTGCCAGCTCACCGCTAGCGGGAGGGAACTACGAGCAGTACTTC.

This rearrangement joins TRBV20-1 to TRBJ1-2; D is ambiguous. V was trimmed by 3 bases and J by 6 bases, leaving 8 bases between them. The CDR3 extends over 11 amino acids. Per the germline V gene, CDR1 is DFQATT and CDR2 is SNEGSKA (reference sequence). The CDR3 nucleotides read TGCAGTGCTAGTACTCGGGATGGCTACACCTTC. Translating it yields CSASTRDGYTF.

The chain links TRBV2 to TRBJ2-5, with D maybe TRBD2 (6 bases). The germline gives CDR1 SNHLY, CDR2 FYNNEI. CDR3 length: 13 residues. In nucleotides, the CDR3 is TGTGCAGCGGCAGGAGGGCCGACTGAGACCCAGTACTTC. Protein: CAAAGGPTETQYF.

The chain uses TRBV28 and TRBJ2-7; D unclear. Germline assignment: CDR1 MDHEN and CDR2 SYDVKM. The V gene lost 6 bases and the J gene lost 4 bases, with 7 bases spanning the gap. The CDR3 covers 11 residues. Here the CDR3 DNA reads TGTGCCAGCAGCCTAAATTACGAGCAGTACTTC. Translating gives CASSLNYEQYF.

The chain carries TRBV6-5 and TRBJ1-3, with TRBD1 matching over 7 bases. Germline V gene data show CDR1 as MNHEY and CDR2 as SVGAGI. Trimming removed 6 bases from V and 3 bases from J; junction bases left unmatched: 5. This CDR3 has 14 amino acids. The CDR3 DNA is TGTGCCAGCAGCCGAGGGGGCAATGGAAACACCATATATTTT. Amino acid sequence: CASSRGGNGNTIYF.

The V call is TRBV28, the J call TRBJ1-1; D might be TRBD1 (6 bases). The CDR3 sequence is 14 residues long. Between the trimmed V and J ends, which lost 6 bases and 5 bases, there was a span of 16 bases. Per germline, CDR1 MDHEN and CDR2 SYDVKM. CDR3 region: CASSPHQGLTEAFF. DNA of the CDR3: TGTGCCAGCAGCCCCCATCAGGGGCTTACTGAAGCTTTCTTT.

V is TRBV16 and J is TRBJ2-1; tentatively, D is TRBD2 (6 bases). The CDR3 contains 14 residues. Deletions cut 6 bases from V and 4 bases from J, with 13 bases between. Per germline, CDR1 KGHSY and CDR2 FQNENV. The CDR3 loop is CASSLRDFYNEQFF. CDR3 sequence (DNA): TGTGCCAGCAGTCTTCGGGACTTTTACAATGAGCAGTTCTTC.